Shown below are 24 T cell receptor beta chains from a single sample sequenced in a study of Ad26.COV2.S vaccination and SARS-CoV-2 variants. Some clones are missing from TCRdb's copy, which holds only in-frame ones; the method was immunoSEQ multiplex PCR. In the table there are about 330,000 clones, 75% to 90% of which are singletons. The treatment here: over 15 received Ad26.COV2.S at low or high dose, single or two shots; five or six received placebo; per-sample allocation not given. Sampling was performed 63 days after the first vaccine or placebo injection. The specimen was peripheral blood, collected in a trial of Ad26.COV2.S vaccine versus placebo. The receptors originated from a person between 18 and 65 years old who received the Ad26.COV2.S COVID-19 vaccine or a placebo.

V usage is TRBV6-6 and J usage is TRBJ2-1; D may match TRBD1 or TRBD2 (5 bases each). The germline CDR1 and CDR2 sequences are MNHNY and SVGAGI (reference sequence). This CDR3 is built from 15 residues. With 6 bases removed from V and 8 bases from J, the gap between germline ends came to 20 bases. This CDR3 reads CASSSWTGAGDEQFF. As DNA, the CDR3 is TGTGCCAGCAGCTCATGGACCGGGGCTGGGGATGAGCAGTTCTTC.

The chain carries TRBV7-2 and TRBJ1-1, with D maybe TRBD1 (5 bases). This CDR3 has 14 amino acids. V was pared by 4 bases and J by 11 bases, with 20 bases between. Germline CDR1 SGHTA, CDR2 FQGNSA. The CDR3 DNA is TGTGCCAGCAGCTCGTCAGAAGACAGAGGGGTTGCTTTCTTT. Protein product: CASSSSEDRGVAFF.

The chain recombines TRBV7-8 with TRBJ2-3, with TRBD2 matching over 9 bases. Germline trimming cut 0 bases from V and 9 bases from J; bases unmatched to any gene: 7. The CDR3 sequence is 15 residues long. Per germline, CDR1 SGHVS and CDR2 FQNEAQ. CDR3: CASSLAVAGVGTQYF. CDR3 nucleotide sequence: TGTGCCAGCAGCTTAGCGGTAGCGGGGGTGGGAACGCAGTATTTT.

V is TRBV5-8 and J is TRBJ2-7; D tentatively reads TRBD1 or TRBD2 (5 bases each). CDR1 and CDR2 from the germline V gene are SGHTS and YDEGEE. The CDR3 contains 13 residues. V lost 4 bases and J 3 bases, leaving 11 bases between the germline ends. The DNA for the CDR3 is TGTGCCAGCAGCCTGGGACCCAACTACGAGCAGTACTTC. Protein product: CASSLGPNYEQYF.

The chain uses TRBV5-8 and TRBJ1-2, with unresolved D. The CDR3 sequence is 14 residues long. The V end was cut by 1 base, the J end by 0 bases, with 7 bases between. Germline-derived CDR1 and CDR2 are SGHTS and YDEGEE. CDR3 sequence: CASSLREANYGYTF. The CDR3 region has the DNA TGTGCCAGCAGCTTGCGGGAAGCTAACTATGGCTACACCTTC.

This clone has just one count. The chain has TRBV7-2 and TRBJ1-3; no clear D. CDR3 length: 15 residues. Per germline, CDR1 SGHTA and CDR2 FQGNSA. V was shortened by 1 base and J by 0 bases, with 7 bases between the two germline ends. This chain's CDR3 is CASSLDSRSGNTIYF. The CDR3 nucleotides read TGTGCCAGCAGCTTAGATAGCCGCTCTGGAAACACCATATATTTT.

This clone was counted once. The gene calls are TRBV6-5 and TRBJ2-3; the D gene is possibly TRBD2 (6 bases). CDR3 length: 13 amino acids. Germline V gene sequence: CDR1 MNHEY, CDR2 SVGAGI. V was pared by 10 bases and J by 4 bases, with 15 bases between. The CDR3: CATRQSGADTQYF. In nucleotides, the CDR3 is TGTGCCACCCGGCAGTCGGGAGCAGATACGCAGTATTTT.

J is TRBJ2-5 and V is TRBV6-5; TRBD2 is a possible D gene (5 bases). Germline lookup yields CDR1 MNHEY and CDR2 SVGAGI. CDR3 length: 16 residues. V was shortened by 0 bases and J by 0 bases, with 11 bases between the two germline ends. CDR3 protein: CASSYSRERHQETQYF. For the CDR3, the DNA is TGTGCCAGCAGTTACTCGAGGGAACGACACCAAGAGACCCAGTACTTC.

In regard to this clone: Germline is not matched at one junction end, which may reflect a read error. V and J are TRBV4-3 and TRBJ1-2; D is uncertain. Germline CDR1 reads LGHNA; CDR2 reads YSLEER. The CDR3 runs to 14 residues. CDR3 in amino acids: CASSQDGEGDGYIF. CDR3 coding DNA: TGCGCCAGCAGCCAAGACGGGGAAGGTGATGGCTACATCTTC.

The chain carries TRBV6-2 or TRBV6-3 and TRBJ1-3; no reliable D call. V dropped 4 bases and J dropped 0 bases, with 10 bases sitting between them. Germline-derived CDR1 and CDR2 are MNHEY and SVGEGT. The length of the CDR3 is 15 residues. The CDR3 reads CASSFDGVSGNTIYF. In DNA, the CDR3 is TGTGCCAGCAGTTTCGACGGAGTCTCTGGAAACACCATATATTTT.

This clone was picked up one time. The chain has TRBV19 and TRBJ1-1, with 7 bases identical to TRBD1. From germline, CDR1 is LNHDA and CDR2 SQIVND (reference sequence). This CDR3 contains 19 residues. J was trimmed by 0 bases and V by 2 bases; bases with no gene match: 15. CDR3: CASSIPAGGGQSMNTEAFF. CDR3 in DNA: TGTGCCAGTAGTATACCCGCCGGAGGGGGACAGTCGATGAACACTGAAGCTTTCTTT.

CDR3 in DNA: TGCGCCAGCAGCCAAGCTCAGCTAAACACCGGGGAGCTGTTTTTT. Translating it yields CASSQAQLNTGELFF. The chain has TRBV4-3 and TRBJ2-2; D remains ambiguous. The CDR3 runs to 15 residues. Germline CDR1 LGHNA, CDR2 YSLEER. The V gene lost 1 base and the J gene lost 2 bases, with 8 bases spanning the gap.

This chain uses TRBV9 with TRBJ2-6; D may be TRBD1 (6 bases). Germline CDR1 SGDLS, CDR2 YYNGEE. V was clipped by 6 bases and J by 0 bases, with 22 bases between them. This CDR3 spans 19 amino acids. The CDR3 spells CASTSTSTGRYSGANVLTF. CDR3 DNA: TGTGCCAGCACCAGTACGTCAACAGGGAGATACTCTGGGGCCAACGTCCTGACTTTC. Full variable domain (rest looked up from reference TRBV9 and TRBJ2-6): DSGVTQTPKHLITATGQRVTLRCSPRSGDLSVYWYQQSLDQGLQFLIQYYNGEERAKGNILERFSAQQFPDLHSELNLSSLELGDSALYFCASTSTSTGRYSGANVLTFGAGSRLTVL.

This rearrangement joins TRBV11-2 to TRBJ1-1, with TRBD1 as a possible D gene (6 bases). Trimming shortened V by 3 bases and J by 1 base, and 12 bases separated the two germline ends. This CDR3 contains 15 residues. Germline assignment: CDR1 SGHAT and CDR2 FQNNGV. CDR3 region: CASSLAGTTNTEAFF. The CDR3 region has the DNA TGTGCCAGCAGCTTGGCCGGGACAACGAACACTGAAGCTTTCTTT.

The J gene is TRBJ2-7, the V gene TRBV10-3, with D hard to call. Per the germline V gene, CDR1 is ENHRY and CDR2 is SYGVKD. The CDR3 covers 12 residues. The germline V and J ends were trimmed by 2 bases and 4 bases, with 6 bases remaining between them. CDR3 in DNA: TGTGCCATCAGTGAGGACGGTTACGAGCAGTACTTC. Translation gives CAISEDGYEQYF.

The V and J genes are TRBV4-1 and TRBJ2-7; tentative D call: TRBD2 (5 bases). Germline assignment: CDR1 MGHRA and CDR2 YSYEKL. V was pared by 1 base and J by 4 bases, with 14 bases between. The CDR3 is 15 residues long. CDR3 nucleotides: TGCGCCAGCAGCCAAGCAAGCGGCCCTGGGTACGAGCAGTACGTC. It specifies CASSQASGPGYEQYV.

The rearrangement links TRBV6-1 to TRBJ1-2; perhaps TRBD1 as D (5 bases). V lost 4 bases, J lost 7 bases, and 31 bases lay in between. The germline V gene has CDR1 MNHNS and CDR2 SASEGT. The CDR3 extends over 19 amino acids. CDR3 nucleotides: TGTGCCAGCAGTGTGATAGGGGCAGGGATGTGGCGAACGCCCGGTGGCTACACCTTC. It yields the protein CASSVIGAGMWRTPGGYTF.

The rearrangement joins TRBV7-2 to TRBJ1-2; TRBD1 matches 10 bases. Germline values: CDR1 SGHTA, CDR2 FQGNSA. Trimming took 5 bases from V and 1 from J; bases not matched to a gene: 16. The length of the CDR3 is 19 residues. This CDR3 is CASSPRLGQGIPFNYGYTF. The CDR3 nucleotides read TGTGCCAGCAGCCCAAGGTTGGGACAGGGGATACCTTTTAACTATGGCTACACCTTC.

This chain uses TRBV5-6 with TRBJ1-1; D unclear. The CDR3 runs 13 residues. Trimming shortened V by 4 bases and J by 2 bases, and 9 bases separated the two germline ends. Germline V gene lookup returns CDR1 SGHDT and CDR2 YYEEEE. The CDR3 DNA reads TGTGCCAGCAGCCTCAGCGTAAACACTGAAGCTTTCTTT. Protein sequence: CASSLSVNTEAFF.

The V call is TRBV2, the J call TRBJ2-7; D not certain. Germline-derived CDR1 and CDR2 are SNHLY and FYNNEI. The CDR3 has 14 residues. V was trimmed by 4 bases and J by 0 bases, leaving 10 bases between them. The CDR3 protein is CASSVGRSSYEQYV. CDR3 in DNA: TGTGCCAGCAGTGTGGGTAGGAGCTCCTACGAGCAGTACGTC.

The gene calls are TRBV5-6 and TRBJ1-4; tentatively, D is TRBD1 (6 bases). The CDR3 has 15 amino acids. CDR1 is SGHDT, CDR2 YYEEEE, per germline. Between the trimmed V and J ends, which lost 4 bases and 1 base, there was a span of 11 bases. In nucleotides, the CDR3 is TGTGCCAGCAGCCCTAAGGGGGAAACTAATGAAAAACTGTTTTTT. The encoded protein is CASSPKGETNEKLFF.

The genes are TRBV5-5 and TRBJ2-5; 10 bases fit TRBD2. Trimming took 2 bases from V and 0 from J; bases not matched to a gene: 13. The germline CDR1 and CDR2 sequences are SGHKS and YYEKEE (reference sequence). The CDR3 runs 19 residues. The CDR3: CASSLFLGTSVMYQETQYF. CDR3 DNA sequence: TGTGCCAGCAGCTTATTCCTCGGGACTAGCGTGATGTACCAAGAGACCCAGTACTTC.

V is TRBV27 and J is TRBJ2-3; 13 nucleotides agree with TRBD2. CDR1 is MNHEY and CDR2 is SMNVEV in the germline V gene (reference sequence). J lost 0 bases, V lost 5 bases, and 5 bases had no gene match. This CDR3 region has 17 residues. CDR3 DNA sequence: TGTGCCAGCAGTACGGGACTAGCGGGGACTAGCACAGATACGCAGTATTTT. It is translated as CASSTGLAGTSTDTQYF.

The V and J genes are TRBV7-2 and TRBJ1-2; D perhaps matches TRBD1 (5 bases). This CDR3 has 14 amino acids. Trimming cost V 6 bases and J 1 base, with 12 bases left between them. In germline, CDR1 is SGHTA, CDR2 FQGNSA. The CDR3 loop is CASSWDGNNYGYTF. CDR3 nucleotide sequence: TGTGCCAGCAGTTGGGACGGTAATAACTATGGCTACACCTTC.